Listed below are T cell receptor beta chains from one sample, sequenced in a study of cytomegalovirus exposure and HLA in healthy donors. Assay: immunoSEQ multiplex PCR; the TCRdb copy retains only in-frame clones and omits some. The data contain approximately 260,000 clones, 86% of them seen just once; the ten biggest clones take up 0.95% to 1.5%. Source material: PBMCs. The receptors stem from a woman aged 25-40 years in good health and CMV-seropositive. The CDR3 runs from the conserved cysteine through the conserved F or W. A D gene is named only where the DNA matches it firmly. Rows give clone size only sometimes, using once, few, many, or a class for an expanded clone.

v_gene	j_gene	d_gene	len	abundance	CDR3nt	CDR3aa
TRBV5-1	TRBJ1-1	TRBD1	16	once	TGCGCCAGCAGCTTAGGGAGACAGGGTTCGAACACTGAAGCTTTCTTT	CASSLGRQGSNTEAFF
TRBV28	TRBJ1-1	-	15	-	TGTGCCAGCAGTGTCCAGGGGCCCCGGAACACTGAAGCTTTCTTT	CASSVQGPRNTEAFF
TRBV27	TRBJ2-1	TRBD2	15	-	TGTGCCAGCAGTCTCGGACTAGCGGGAGTTCATGAGCAGTTCTTC	CASSLGLAGVHEQFF
TRBV4-1	TRBJ2-1	TRBD2	16	-	TGCGCCAGCAGACAAGATATGGGACTAGCCGGTAATGAGCAGTTCTTC	CASRQDMGLAGNEQFF
TRBV27	TRBJ1-2	-	10	few	TGTGCCAGCAGGGGCGATGGCTACACCTTC	CASRGDGYTF
TRBV4-2	TRBJ2-7	TRBD2	18	-	TGTGCCAGCAGCCAAGACCCAAGCGGGAGGGCTTTTTCCTACGAGCAGTACTTC	CASSQDPSGRAFSYEQYF
TRBV2	TRBJ2-1	TRBD2	15	once	TGTGCCAGCAGTATGCTAGCGGGGTCCTACAATGAGCAGTTCTTC	CASSMLAGSYNEQFF
TRBV10-3	TRBJ2-2	TRBD1	14	few	TGTGCCATCATGGGGACAGGGAACACCGGGGAGCTGTTTTTT	CAIMGTGNTGELFF
TRBV19	TRBJ1-5	-	18	-	TGTGCCAGTAGTATTCCGGGACAACCTTTTGGGAGCAATCAGCCCCAGCATTTT	CASSIPGQPFGSNQPQHF
TRBV7-9	TRBJ2-7	TRBD1	15	-	TGTGCCAGCAGCATTGGACAGGCTGGGGCCTACGAGCAGTACTTC	CASSIGQAGAYEQYF
TRBV5-1	TRBJ2-2	TRBD2	13	-	TGCGCCAGCGGAGCGGGAGTTACCGGGGAGCTGTTTTTT	CASGAGVTGELFF
TRBV6-4	TRBJ2-2	TRBD2	14	-	TGTGCCAGCCGGGAAGCGGGATGGACCGGGGAGCTGTTTTTT	CASREAGWTGELFF
TRBV4-1	TRBJ2-7	-	19	-	TGCGCCAGCAGCCAATACCCTCGTGGGCTTGCCCAGACCACCTACGAGCAGTACTTC	CASSQYPRGLAQTTYEQYF
TRBV9	TRBJ2-7	TRBD2	15	-	TGTGCCAGCAGCGTAGCTGTAGCGGGAGCTACAGAGCAGTACTTC	CASSVAVAGATEQYF
TRBV7-6	TRBJ1-2	-	15	-	TGTGCCAGCAGCTTCGGACAGTCAACTAACTATGGCTACACCTTC	CASSFGQSTNYGYTF
TRBV18	TRBJ2-3	TRBD2	24	-	TGTGCCAGCTCACCGACTCAAGGCTCCGCCACTTGGGCGGGAGACGGTCTAGGGAAGAATACGCAGTATTTT	CASSPTQGSATWAGDGLGKNTQYF
TRBV27	TRBJ2-1	-	13	-	TGTGCCAGCAGCCGGGACTCCGAATATGAGCAGTTCTTC	CASSRDSEYEQFF
TRBV27	TRBJ2-3	TRBD2	19	-	TGTGCCAGCAGTTTTCTGGGACTGGGACTAGCGGGAGACACAGATACGCAGTATTTT	CASSFLGLGLAGDTDTQYF
TRBV18	TRBJ1-3	TRBD1	15	-	TGTGCCAGCTCACCTGCACAGGGGGTTGGAAACACCATATATTTT	CASSPAQGVGNTIYF
TRBV27	TRBJ2-7	-	14	-	TGTGCCAGCAGTTTAACAGACAACTCCTACGAGCAGTACTTC	CASSLTDNSYEQYF
TRBV6-1	TRBJ2-1	-	13	-	TGTGCCAGCAGTCCTGACAGCTACAATGAGCAGTTCTTC	CASSPDSYNEQFF
TRBV7-7	TRBJ2-1	TRBD2	16	-	TGTGCCAGCAGCCTCTCTATCCCTTCTAGCGGGAATCGGCAGTTCTTC	CASSLSIPSSGNRQFF
TRBV13	TRBJ2-7	TRBD2	16	-	TGTGCCAGCAGTCAACTACTAGCGGGGAGCTCCTACGAGCAGTACTTC	CASSQLLAGSSYEQYF
TRBV6-1	TRBJ1-2	-	15	-	TGTGCCAGCAGTGAAAGTGGGGGGTCTAACTATGGCTACACCTTC	CASSESGGSNYGYTF
TRBV19	TRBJ1-2	TRBD1	13	-	TGTGCCAGTAGAGACAGGGCAACCTATGGCTACACCTTC	CASRDRATYGYTF